The rows below give T cell receptor beta chains drawn from one sample of a study of T cell clonotyping in hematopoietic cell transplantation. Sequenced by immunoSEQ multiplex PCR; TCRdb stores in-frame clones only, minus some. The top ten clones hold less than 4.5% of a sample with about 7,500 clones, approximately 92% of them seen once. The material sequenced was PBMCs, taken 180 days after allogeneic stem cell transplant. Receptors were obtained from a female patient aged 45-60 years who had an allogeneic stem cell transplant from an unrelated donor, so the T cells may come from the graft donor. Some clones in this sample may be carry-over from other donors' samples. The CDR3 runs from the conserved cysteine through the conserved F or W. The D gene is left open where the match is weak. Clone size is given for some rows only: seen once, a few or many times, or a class if the clone is expanded.

TRBJ1-1,TRBD1,TRBV6-1,NA,TGTGCCAGCAGTGAAGTTAGGACAGGGTGGACTGAAGCTTTCTTT,CASSEVRTGWTEAFF
TRBJ1-5,TRBD1,TRBV19,NA,TGTGCCAGTAGTATCCGGGACAGGGTTTCGTTTCGTCAGCCCCAGCATTTT,CASSIRDRVSFRQPQHF
TRBJ2-2,TRBD1,TRBV27,NA,TGTGCCAGCAGTTTAAGCGGACAGGTCGACACCGGGGAGCTGTTTTTT,CASSLSGQVDTGELFF
TRBJ2-3,NA,TRBV19,once,TGTGCCAGTAGTATAACCCCCCTACGGGGCACAGATACGCAGTATTTT,CASSITPLRGTDTQYF
TRBJ1-4,NA,TRBV10-1,NA,TGCGCCAGATTTCTCACAGCCGGCGGTGAAAAACTGTTTTTT,CARFLTAGGEKLFF
TRBJ2-1,NA,TRBV6-5,NA,TGTGCCACTTCTATCGGGGGTTGGGACGAGCAGTTCTTC,CATSIGGWDEQFF
TRBJ2-1,NA,TRBV4-1,NA,TGCGCCAGCAGCCTAAGCGGGTCTCTCATCGGCAGTCTTCACAATGAGCAGTTCTTC,CASSLSGSLIGSLHNEQFF
TRBJ2-1,NA,TRBV4-1,NA,TGCGCCAGCAGCCGTGCCCCCAGGGTTCGCTCCTACAATGAGCAGTTCTTC,CASSRAPRVRSYNEQFF
TRBJ2-1,NA,TRBV27,NA,TGTGCCAGCAGTAGGGGCAGTTGGTCCTACAATGAGCAGTTCTTC,CASSRGSWSYNEQFF
TRBJ1-1,NA,TRBV6-5,NA,TGTGCCAGCAGTCAGGGAACTGAAGCTTTCTTT,CASSQGTEAFF
TRBJ2-7,NA,TRBV19,NA,TGTGCCAGTAGTATAGATCGGGGCACCTCCTACGAGCAGTACTTC,CASSIDRGTSYEQYF
TRBJ2-1,NA,TRBV5-1,NA,TGCGCCAGCAGCTTGACTAATGAGCAGTTCTTC,CASSLTNEQFF
TRBJ1-1,NA,TRBV9,NA,TGTGCCAGCAGCCCGCTGGGCAGGAACACTGAAGCTTTCTTT,CASSPLGRNTEAFF
TRBJ2-7,NA,TRBV5-6,NA,TGTGCCAGCAGCTTACCGGCCCAGGGTTTTACCCACGAGCAGTACTTC,CASSLPAQGFTHEQYF
TRBJ1-2,NA,TRBV5-1,NA,TGCGCCAGCAGCCTAGATGGGTCCGGAGTGATCTATGGCTACACCTTC,CASSLDGSGVIYGYTF
TRBJ2-3,NA,TRBV5-1,NA,TGCGCCACCTCGCGGGTGGGAGTAACAGATACGCAGTATTTT,CATSRVGVTDTQYF
TRBJ1-1,NA,TRBV5-1,NA,TGCGCCAGCAGCTTGGTACCGGGTGTGAACACTGAAGCTTTCTTT,CASSLVPGVNTEAFF
TRBJ1-6,NA,TRBV20-1,once,TGCAGTGCTCCCCTCAGGCTCCTCCACTTT,CSAPLRLLHF
TRBJ2-6,TRBD2,TRBV2,once,TGTGCCAGCAGGGGGCGGGGGGGCTCTGGGGCCAACGTCCTGACTTTC,CASRGRGGSGANVLTF
TRBJ1-6,NA,TRBV2,NA,TGTGCCAGCAGTGTTGGGGACTCACCCCTCCACTTT,CASSVGDSPLHF
TRBJ1-5,NA,TRBV19,NA,TGTGCCAGTAGTTACCGGGACAGCAATCAGCCCCAGCATTTT,CASSYRDSNQPQHF
TRBJ2-1,TRBD2,TRBV10-3,NA,TGTGCCATCAGTTTAGCGGGGCACAATGAGCAGTTCTTC,CAISLAGHNEQFF
TRBJ1-2,NA,TRBV27,NA,TGTGCCAGCAGGGGGGGTTACTATGGCTACACCTTC,CASRGGYYGYTF
TRBJ1-1,NA,TRBV18,NA,TGTGCCAGCTCACCACCAGAGACCCCTGAAGCTTTCTTT,CASSPPETPEAFF
TRBJ1-5,NA,TRBV4-1,NA,TGCGCCAGCAGCCAAAACCCGGGGAGGGTGGACAATCAGCCCCAGCATTTT,CASSQNPGRVDNQPQHF
TRBJ2-7,TRBD2,TRBV5-4,NA,TGTGCCAGCAGCGATGCGACTAGCGGGGGAACCTACGAGCAGTACTTC,CASSDATSGGTYEQYF
TRBJ2-5,NA,TRBV15,NA,TGTGCCACCAGCAGAGATCGGGGTTTATCAGAGACCCAGTACTTC,CATSRDRGLSETQYF
TRBJ2-3,TRBD1,TRBV7-9,NA,TGTGCCAGCGCGTGGGGACAGTCAGATACGCAGTATTTT,CASAWGQSDTQYF
TRBJ1-4,NA,TRBV5-1,NA,TGCGCCAGCAGCTCCGGGACACAGAATGAAAAACTGTTTTTT,CASSSGTQNEKLFF
TRBJ2-2,NA,TRBV27,NA,TGTGCCAGCACCCTACTAGGCGCCGGGGAGCTGTTTTTT,CASTLLGAGELFF
TRBJ1-2,NA,TRBV29-1,NA,TGCAGCGTCCCAGTGGCCAGGAGAGGTCTGTATGGCTACACCTTC,CSVPVARRGLYGYTF
TRBJ2-3,TRBD1,TRBV5-1,NA,TGCGCCAGCAGCAGGCAGACAGGGGACACAGATACGCAGTATTTT,CASSRQTGDTDTQYF
TRBJ2-2,NA,TRBV7-2,NA,TGTGCCAGCAGCTTACAGACTCCGGGCACCGGGGAGCTGTTTTTT,CASSLQTPGTGELFF
TRBJ2-2,TRBD2,TRBV11-2,NA,TGTGCCAGCAGCTTAGGGGCTAGCGGGAGTGGCACCGGGGAGCTGTTTTTT,CASSLGASGSGTGELFF
TRBJ2-1,NA,TRBV6-5,NA,TGTGCCAGCAGTTATGACCCGTCGGCCTACAATGAGCAGTTCTTC,CASSYDPSAYNEQFF
TRBJ1-1,NA,TRBV6-1,NA,TGTGCCAGCAGTGTACAGGGTACCACTGAAGCTTTCTTT,CASSVQGTTEAFF
TRBJ2-2,TRBD1,TRBV6-1,NA,TGTGCAAGCCGACAGGGGAACACCGGGGAGCTGTTTTTT,CASRQGNTGELFF
TRBJ2-1,NA,TRBV27,NA,TGTGCCAGCAGTTTAACTCCGGCGGGGAGCTCCTACAATGAGCAGTTCTTC,CASSLTPAGSSYNEQFF
TRBJ2-1,NA,TRBV11-2,NA,TGTGCCAGCAGCACATTGGGAAGGAGTGAGCAGTTCTTC,CASSTLGRSEQFF
TRBJ1-1,NA,TRBV10-1,NA,TGCGCCAGCAGTGAGCAGCCCCAAGGGATTGAAGCTTTCTTT,CASSEQPQGIEAFF
TRBJ2-7,NA,TRBV11-2,once,TGTGCCAGCAGCTTAGTCCAACGGGGTCGGGGGGAGCAGTACTTC,CASSLVQRGRGEQYF
TRBJ2-2,TRBD2,TRBV6-5,NA,TGTGCCAGCAGTTACAGACTAGCGGACACCGGGGAGCTGTTTTTT,CASSYRLADTGELFF
TRBJ2-3,NA,TRBV5-4,NA,TGTGCCAGCAGCTTGGGGGGAAGCACAGATACGCAGTATTTT,CASSLGGSTDTQYF
TRBJ2-5,NA,TRBV6-8,few,TGTGCCAGCAGGCACCTAGCGCCCCAAGAGACCCAGTACTTC,CASRHLAPQETQYF
TRBJ1-2,NA,TRBV20-1,NA,TGCAGTGCTAAAGCAAACTATGGCTACACCTTC,CSAKANYGYTF
TRBJ2-1,NA,TRBV20-1,NA,TGCAGTGCTCCAACAGGTCAGGAGCAGTTCTTC,CSAPTGQEQFF
TRBJ1-5,NA,TRBV28,NA,TGTGCCAGCAGTTGGACCGGAAATCAGCCCCAGCATTTT,CASSWTGNQPQHF
TRBJ2-3,NA,TRBV18,NA,TGTGCCAGCTCACCCGTTGCGGGGACAGATACGCAGTATTTT,CASSPVAGTDTQYF
TRBJ1-2,NA,TRBV15,NA,TGTGCCACCAGCAGAGACAGTCTGGCCTATGGCTACACCTTC,CATSRDSLAYGYTF
TRBJ1-1,NA,TRBV27,NA,TGTGCCAGCAGTCCTGCCCTTTGGATGAACACTGAAGCTTTCTTT,CASSPALWMNTEAFF
TRBJ1-5,NA,TRBV19,NA,TGTGCCAGTACCCAATGGGTATCCCCCTACGATCAGCCCCAGCATTTT,CASTQWVSPYDQPQHF
TRBJ2-7,TRBD2,TRBV25-1,NA,TGTGCCAGCAGTGACCGCCTGGGACTAGCGGACTACGAGCAGTACTTC,CASSDRLGLADYEQYF
TRBJ1-2,NA,TRBV30,NA,TGTGCCTGGAGTGTAGATGTTAACTATGGCTACACCTTC,CAWSVDVNYGYTF
TRBJ2-1,TRBD1,TRBV7-2,NA,TGTGCCAGCAGCCAACAGGGGTATGAGCAGTTCTTC,CASSQQGYEQFF